Listed here is a single T cell receptor beta chain. Its binding antigen is unknown. Base qualities are missing; no much larger clone stands one base away. This record comes from a study of T cell responses to AZD1222 COVID-19 vaccine (dated by TCRdb to the early 2020s). For the study in its entirety: AZD1222 recipients with second doses at about 4 weeks or about 12 weeks were pooled, because spike-specific TCR depth and breadth did not differ between schedules. TCR sequencing covered approximately 230 trial participants: around 210 given two doses of AZD1222 and 26 given two doses of MenACWY control vaccine. Enrollment into the trials was organized by age into subgroups of 18-55, 56-69 and 70-plus years, and those subgroups contained approximately 160, 26 and 62 TCR-sequenced participants, respectively. Paper-wide results and their limitations: Because no day 14 peak-response samples were available, the repertoires could be characterized only after the peak T cell response. Spike-specific TCR breadth and depth rose significantly after two AZD1222 doses compared with day 0 and with MenACWY recipients. Epitopes outside the regions mutated in the B.1.351 and B.1.1.7 variants were reportedly recognized by nearly half of the unique spike-specific TCRs. The 56-69-year group was small, and its depth increase did not reach significance, likely because of low power. Participants were mostly white British and included more females than males, and it was suggested by the authors that clonal diversity may have been underestimated. Conclusions about previously exposed vaccinees were limited because only 5 or 6 AZD1222 recipients were SARS-CoV-2 seropositive at baseline. The vaccine-associated CD4 TCRs covered the entire spike protein, and the dominant responses fell in regions 160-218 and 743-854.

The time point label of this sample denotes: baseline before first vaccination. Vaccinee samples came from UK trials COV001 and COV002, including a single-blind randomized controlled phase 2/3 trial of AZD1222 (ChAdOx1 nCoV-19) in healthy adults. Trial participant PBMC samples were collected at day 0 and day 28 after the second dose for TCRbeta chain sequencing. The CDR3 regions of human TCRbeta chains were analyzed by immunosequencing. The paper's processing steps were these. Repertoire TCRs were matched against a reference library of SARS-CoV-2-specific TCRs generated with the MIRA antigen-specificity platform. Breadth was defined as the fraction of unique TCRs that were SARS-CoV-2-associated, and depth was defined as the fraction of total T cells that were SARS-CoV-2-associated. Each spike-specific TCR was assigned to its reactive spike region and to a CD4 or CD8 class using the MIRA data. Log10-transformed breadth and depth values were compared by one-way ANOVA with Sidak's multiple comparisons tests. TCRdb took this table from immuneACCESS and kept in-frame rearrangements with V and J called. Such tables lack part of the clones; where checked against another copy, unresolved V genes explain under half of the gap, and the rest is unexplained. V, J and clone size reflect that table, while D and trimming were determined from the DNA. For this sample the table gives 150,000 or so clones, of which roughly 88% were detected only once. The top ten constitute around 2.1% of the sample.

The sequences come from peripheral blood, collected on day 0 of AZD1222 vaccination. This receptor was obtained from an adult in good health.

Here the CDR3 is given as CASSVGSDVMGLTSYEQYF. The base sequence is TGTGCCAGCAGCGTAGGTTCCGATGTGATGGGACTTACTTCCTACGAGCAGTACTTC. The chain is encoded by TRBV9 joined to TRBJ2-7; TRBD2 is possibly the D segment (6 matching bases). The germline V gene gives CDR1 as SGDLS and CDR2 as YYNGEE. There are 19 amino acids in the CDR3, from cysteine to phenylalanine inclusive. Just CDR3 DNA is preserved here, 57 bases in frame from base 1. V gives up 0 bases and J gives up 1 base, and the segment between their germline ends measures 23 bases.